The rows below give T cell receptor beta chains drawn from one sample of a study of blood T cell repertoires in COVID-19. Using immunoSEQ multiplex PCR, the repertoire was profiled, and TCRdb retains in-frame clones only, with some absent. Of 90,000 to 150,000 clones in the sample, roughly 85% are singletons; the top ten hold under 13%. The sample comprised peripheral blood. These receptors were obtained from a man at least 80 years old with acute or convalescent COVID-19. Both conserved end residues are part of each CDR3. The D gene is left open where the match is weak. Clone size appears in some rows only: once, few, many, or a class for an expanded clone.

V	size	J	D	DNA	CDR3
TRBV28	-	TRBJ1-4	TRBD1	TGTGCCAGCAGTTTTCTGACAGGGGGTTCTGAAAAACTGTTTTTT	CASSFLTGGSEKLFF
TRBV5-6	-	TRBJ1-2	-	TGTGCCAGCAGCTCTACCCTTCGGGGAACGAGTGGCTACACCTTC	CASSSTLRGTSGYTF
TRBV6-6	-	TRBJ1-6	-	TGTGCCAGCAGCCTTAATGGCGGTTCACCCCTCCACTTT	CASSLNGGSPLHF
TRBV5-6	-	TRBJ1-5	-	TGTGCCAGCAGCTTGTTGGCTTCGAATCAGCCCCAGCATTTT	CASSLLASNQPQHF
TRBV19	-	TRBJ1-3	-	TGTGCCAGTAGTATCTCAGGGGCCTCTGGAAACACCATATATTTT	CASSISGASGNTIYF
TRBV28	-	TRBJ2-7	-	TGTGCCAGCAGCGCAGACTACGAGCAGTACTTC	CASSADYEQYF
TRBV9	-	TRBJ2-1	TRBD2	TGTGCCAGCAGCCGGACTAGCGGGGGACTTTACAATGAGCAGTTCTTC	CASSRTSGGLYNEQFF
TRBV2	few	TRBJ2-6	TRBD1	TGTGCCAGCAGTGCCCCGACAGGGGCCGCTGGGGCCAACGTCCTGACTTTC	CASSAPTGAAGANVLTF
TRBV30	-	TRBJ1-2	-	TGTGCCTGGAGTGTCGGTGGGTTTGGACTTGGCTACACCTTC	CAWSVGGFGLGYTF
TRBV5-8	-	TRBJ1-1	-	TGTGCCAGCAGCCCCCCCACCGGGGGGACTGAAGCTTTCTTT	CASSPPTGGTEAFF
TRBV19	-	TRBJ2-5	-	TGTGCCAGTAGTATAGCTAGAGAGCAGACCCAGTACTTC	CASSIAREQTQYF
TRBV24-1	-	TRBJ1-5	-	TGTGCCACCAGTGATTCTGGAGGATATCAGCCCCAGCATTTT	CATSDSGGYQPQHF
TRBV11-2	-	TRBJ1-1	TRBD1	TGTGCCAGCAGCCCGACGGACAGGGGGACTGAAGCTTTCTTT	CASSPTDRGTEAFF
TRBV5-1	-	TRBJ1-1	TRBD1	TGCGCCAGCAGCCGGGACAGGGAAGCTTTCTTT	CASSRDREAFF
TRBV5-1	once	TRBJ1-1	-	TGCGCCAGCAGCAGTACAGGGTCTCGAACTGAAGCTTTCTTT	CASSSTGSRTEAFF
TRBV15	-	TRBJ1-3	TRBD1	TGTGCCACCAGCAGGGCGGGACAGGAGCGCACCATATATTTT	CATSRAGQERTIYF
TRBV7-9	-	TRBJ2-2	TRBD2	TGTGCCAGCAGCTGGACGGGAGGAGACCCCGGGGAGCTGTTTTTT	CASSWTGGDPGELFF
TRBV7-3	few	TRBJ2-2	TRBD2	TGTGCCAGCAGCCCACTAGCGGGAAGTTCCGGGGAGCTGTTTTTT	CASSPLAGSSGELFF
TRBV5-4	-	TRBJ2-7	TRBD2	TGTGCCAGCAGTTGGACTAGCGGGGCAGCGGCCTACGAGCAGTACTTC	CASSWTSGAAAYEQYF
TRBV29-1	-	TRBJ2-3	TRBD1	TGCAGCGTGGGACAGACAGATACGCAGTATTTT	CSVGQTDTQYF
TRBV2	-	TRBJ2-5	TRBD1	TGTGCCAGCAGTGCGACAGGGTCCCAAGAGACCCAGTACTTC	CASSATGSQETQYF
TRBV5-1	-	TRBJ2-2	-	TGCGCCAGCGGGTCCGACCGCGGTATTTACACCGGGGAGCTGTTTTTT	CASGSDRGIYTGELFF
TRBV7-9	-	TRBJ2-3	-	TGTGCCAGCAGCCCCACGGGGAGGTTCACAGATACGCAGTATTTT	CASSPTGRFTDTQYF
TRBV7-6	once	TRBJ1-3	-	TGTGCCAGCAGCTTAACAGGTCCTCTCTCTGGAAACACCATATATTTT	CASSLTGPLSGNTIYF
TRBV11-2	few	TRBJ1-3	TRBD1	TGTGCCAGCACCCGGACAGGAGACTCTGGAAACACCATATATTTT	CASTRTGDSGNTIYF
TRBV19	few	TRBJ1-5	TRBD1	TGTGCCATCTCAGGGGGCCGGAATCAGCCCCAGCATTTT	CAISGGRNQPQHF
TRBV5-1	-	TRBJ2-7	TRBD1	TGCGCCAGCAGCTTCGGACAGGCCTACGAGCAGTACTTC	CASSFGQAYEQYF
TRBV9	-	TRBJ1-1	TRBD1	TGTGCCAGCAGCGTAGGCTACAGGGGTGCGAACACTGAAGCTTTCTTT	CASSVGYRGANTEAFF
TRBV7-9	-	TRBJ1-2	-	TGTGCCAGCAGCTTAGAACAGGAGTTCTATGGCTACACCTTC	CASSLEQEFYGYTF
TRBV7-2	-	TRBJ2-7	TRBD1	TGTGCCAGCAGCCCGGAACAGGGGATGTACGAGCAGTACTTC	CASSPEQGMYEQYF
TRBV6-6	-	TRBJ2-4	-	TGTGCCAGCAGTTACTCGGGGAGTCTAGCCAAAAACATTCAGTACTTC	CASSYSGSLAKNIQYF
TRBV18	-	TRBJ2-1	-	TGTGCCAGCTCCGAAAACAGTCGCAATGAGCAGTTCTTC	CASSENSRNEQFF
TRBV11-2	-	TRBJ2-3	TRBD1	TGTGCCAGCAGCCTACAGGGGGTACGCACAGATACGCAGTATTTT	CASSLQGVRTDTQYF
TRBV19	-	TRBJ2-1	TRBD2	TGTGCCAGTAGTATCTGGACTAGCGGGATTAATGAGCAGTTCTTC	CASSIWTSGINEQFF
TRBV6-5	-	TRBJ1-2	-	TGTGCCAGCAGCGCTAGGAGGAGTAACTATGGCTACACCTTC	CASSARRSNYGYTF
TRBV6-5	-	TRBJ1-1	-	TGTGCCAGCAGGGTGGGCTTTAACACTGAAGCTTTCTTT	CASRVGFNTEAFF
TRBV7-3	-	TRBJ2-3	TRBD2	TGTGCCAGCAGCTTAAGCCCCCCGGGAGGGAGCACAGATACGCAGTATTTT	CASSLSPPGGSTDTQYF
TRBV3-1/TRBV3-2	-	TRBJ2-7	TRBD2	TGTGCCAGCAGACCACTAGCGGGAGCTTCTCGAGAGCAGTACTTC	CASRPLAGASREQYF
TRBV18	once	TRBJ1-5	-	TGTGCCAGCTCACCACGCGGGGGCGACAATCAGCCCCAGCATTTT	CASSPRGGDNQPQHF
TRBV7-2	-	TRBJ2-7	TRBD2	TGTGCCAGCAGCTCCCGGGGTAGCGGGGGTTACGAGCAGTACTTC	CASSSRGSGGYEQYF
TRBV24-1	few	TRBJ1-3	TRBD1	TGTGCCACCAGTGACAACAGGGGGCACGGAAACACCATATATTTT	CATSDNRGHGNTIYF
TRBV6-2/TRBV6-3	-	TRBJ2-5	TRBD2	TGTGCCAGCAGTACAGCGGGACGAGAGACCCAGTACTTC	CASSTAGRETQYF
TRBV3-1/TRBV3-2	-	TRBJ2-3	TRBD2	TGTGCCAGCAGCCGGTCTAGCGGGAGCACAGATACGCAGTATTTT	CASSRSSGSTDTQYF
TRBV4-1	-	TRBJ1-3	-	TGCGCCAGCAGCCAAGAGGCTCAGGGCGATCGGAACACCATATATTTT	CASSQEAQGDRNTIYF
TRBV29-1	-	TRBJ2-5	-	TGCAGCGTTGAGGCCCGGGCGGGCGAGACCCAGTACTTC	CSVEARAGETQYF
TRBV18	-	TRBJ1-2	-	TGTGCCAGCTCACCGGGACAAGTTGGAGGCTACACCTTC	CASSPGQVGGYTF
TRBV14	-	TRBJ2-2	-	TGTGCCAGCAGCAGGGGGACCATGAACACCGGGGAGCTGTTTTTT	CASSRGTMNTGELFF
TRBV10-2	once	TRBJ1-3	-	TGCGCCAGCAGTGAGGTCCGGCAGGTAGTCTCTGGAAACACCATATATTTT	CASSEVRQVVSGNTIYF
TRBV11-2	few	TRBJ1-3	TRBD1	TGTGCCAGCAGCTTCGTGTTTGACAGGGCTGGAAACACCATATATTTT	CASSFVFDRAGNTIYF
TRBV7-2	once	TRBJ2-1	-	TGTGCCAGCAGCGGACCCAGGGGCGATGAGCAGTTCTTC	CASSGPRGDEQFF
TRBV19	once	TRBJ1-6	TRBD1	TGTGCCAGTAGTGGACAGGGGACGAATTCACCCCTCCACTTT	CASSGQGTNSPLHF
TRBV28	-	TRBJ1-2	TRBD1	TGTGCCAGCAGTATCGGGACAGGGGCTCCCTACTATGGCTACACCTTC	CASSIGTGAPYYGYTF
TRBV19	-	TRBJ1-5	-	TGTGCCAGTAGTATAACCGGTTATAGCAATCAGCCCCAGCATTTT	CASSITGYSNQPQHF
TRBV5-1	-	TRBJ1-4	-	TGCGCCAGCAGCTTAGCGGGGACTAATGAAAAACTGTTTTTT	CASSLAGTNEKLFF
TRBV11-2	-	TRBJ1-1	TRBD1	TGTGCCAGCAGCTTAGGACAGGGACGGCTGAACACTGAAGCTTTCTTT	CASSLGQGRLNTEAFF
TRBV5-1	-	TRBJ1-4	-	TGCGCCAGCAGCTTGCTCGGGGGGGAAAAACTGTTTTTT	CASSLLGGEKLFF